The 29 T cell receptor beta chains given below trace back to one sample, sequenced in a study of regulatory T cells in long-lasting Graves disease. Indicated time point: newly diagnosed GD, antithyroid drugs for less than 3 months. PBMC-derived RNA was used for the TCR library. The authors built TCR beta libraries using iRepertoire HTBI primers and Arm-PCR of CDR3 regions. TCRdb re-called the multiplex PCR reads through MiXCR, storing one row per CDR3 protein. Of about 470,000 distinct CDR3 sequences listed, about 15% were seen once; the top ten hold about a sixth. These data are also associated with another study on T cells in Graves' hyperthyroidism and ophthalmopathy.

The source was peripheral blood mononuclear cells (PBMCs), collected at new diagnosis, from a patient treated with antithyroid drugs. Every receptor here comes from a woman in her 30s with Graves disease.

A few counts support this clonotype. The J gene is TRBJ2-2, the V gene TRBV5-1; D remains ambiguous. The CDR3 runs 14 residues. The germline V gene encodes CDR1 SGHRS and CDR2 YFSETQ. V was pared by 0 bases and J by 3 bases, with 6 bases between. The CDR3 spells CASSLGRHTGELFF. The DNA of the CDR3 is TGCGCCAGCAGCTTGGGACGGCACACCGGGGAGCTGTTTTTT.

Many counts were recorded for this clonotype. This chain uses TRBV6-2 or TRBV6-3 with TRBJ1-1; no firm D call. CDR3 length: 11 amino acids. The V gene lost 6 bases and the J gene lost 6 bases, with 8 bases spanning the gap. Germline values: CDR1 MNHEY, CDR2 SVGEGT. The chain's CDR3 is CASRLGAEAFF. CDR3 in DNA: TGTGCCAGCAGACTGGGCGCTGAAGCTTTCTTT.

This clonotype has at least ten counts. The chain couples TRBV12-3 or TRBV12-4 to TRBJ2-5, with D uncertain. The CDR3 is made up of 11 amino acids. The V end was cut by 2 bases, the J end by 9 bases, with 7 bases between. The CDR3 region has the DNA TGTGCCAGCAGTTTAAGGACGTCCCAGTACTTC. Translating gives CASSLRTSQYF.

In this sample, this clonotype turned up many times. This CDR3 reads CSARTGEDQETQYF. CDR3 DNA: TGCAGTGCTAGAACCGGCGAGGACCAAGAGACCCAGTACTTC. V and J are TRBV20-1 and TRBJ2-5; D unresolved. Germline V gene sequence: CDR1 DFQATT, CDR2 SNEGSKA (reference sequence). CDR3 length: 14 residues. V shed 2 bases and J shed 0 bases, with 10 bases lying between them.

Many counts were recorded for this clonotype. The chain uses TRBV20-1 and TRBJ2-7, with 10 bases matching TRBD2. CDR1 is DFQATT, CDR2 SNEGSKA, per germline (reference sequence). V gave up 6 bases and J gave up 3 bases; unmatched junction bases: 8. This CDR3 spans 14 amino acids. The CDR3, as DNA: TGCAGTGCCCATGGACTAGCGGACCGCTACGAGCAGTACTTC. This codes for CSAHGLADRYEQYF.

This chain links TRBV6-1 with TRBJ1-6, with 8 bases that match TRBD1. From germline, CDR1 is MNHNS and CDR2 SASEGT. This CDR3 is 15 amino acids long. Trimming removed 6 bases from V and 8 bases from J; junction bases left unmatched: 9. CDR3 nucleotide sequence: TGTGCCAGCAGGACAGGGGTCCTCAGGGATTCACCCCTCCACTTT. Translating it yields CASRTGVLRDSPLHF.

This clonotype has a count of ten or more. The chain uses TRBV5-1 and TRBJ2-1, with 7 bases fitting TRBD1. V lost 4 bases and J lost 6; bases outside the gene matches: 13. The CDR3 loop spans 16 amino acids. Per germline, CDR1 SGHRS and CDR2 YFSETQ. CDR3 protein: CASSTGTARKGNEQFF. The DNA of the CDR3 is TGCGCCAGCAGCACGGGGACAGCTAGGAAGGGCAATGAGCAGTTCTTC.

The chain joins TRBV12-3 or TRBV12-4 to TRBJ2-1; TRBD2 matches at 15 bases. J lost 9 bases, V lost 8 bases, and 8 bases had no gene match. This CDR3 has 15 amino acids. CDR3 DNA: TGTGCCAGCGTCGGCGGACTAGCGGGAGGGGGTGAGCAGTTCTTC. Encoded protein: CASVGGLAGGGEQFF.

The chain has TRBV18 and TRBJ1-5; possible D gene TRBD1, 6 bases. CDR1 is KGHSH, CDR2 LQKENI, per germline. This CDR3 has 13 amino acids. V lost 3 bases and J 6 bases, leaving 9 bases between the germline ends. CDR3 region: CASSPWGAQPQHF. The CDR3 DNA sequence: TGTGCCAGCTCACCTTGGGGGGCTCAGCCCCAGCATTTT.

The rearrangement links TRBV12-3 or TRBV12-4 to TRBJ1-2; 11 positions agree with TRBD1. V shed 6 bases, J shed 7 bases, and the junction held 10 bases outside the gene matches. The CDR3 runs 15 residues. The CDR3 loop reads CASSSPGQGERGYTF. The CDR3 bases are TGTGCCAGCAGCTCACCGGGACAGGGGGAGCGTGGCTACACCTTC.

This clonotype came up many times. The chain has TRBV2 and TRBJ2-3; TRBD2 is a possible D gene (5 bases). Germline loops: CDR1 SNHLY, CDR2 FYNNEI. Trimming pared 7 bases from V and 4 bases from J, leaving 12 bases between. The CDR3 covers 13 residues. CDR3 coding DNA: TGTGCCAGCAAAGTGGGAGTGTCAGATACGCAGTATTTT. It specifies CASKVGVSDTQYF.

This chain joins TRBV20-1 and TRBJ1-5, with 8 nucleotides matching TRBD1. The germline CDR1 and CDR2 sequences are DFQATT and SNEGSKA (reference sequence). V shed 1 base and J 7 bases; nucleotides not matched to a gene: 9. This CDR3 has 15 amino acids. CDR3 loop: CSARAGQGQVQPQHF. CDR3 nucleotide sequence: TGCAGTGCTAGAGCGGGGCAGGGACAGGTGCAGCCCCAGCATTTT.

The table lists this clonotype with many counts. CDR3 nucleotides: TGTGCCAGCAGTTTAGGGCGCCGCCTTAACAACACTGAAGCTTTCTTT. Translating gives CASSLGRRLNNTEAFF. This chain links TRBV12-3 or TRBV12-4 with TRBJ1-1; no clear D gene. V shed 1 base and J shed 2 bases, with 14 bases lying between them. This CDR3 has 16 amino acids.

This clonotype was seen many times. This rearrangement joins TRBV13 to TRBJ2-7, with 13 bases matching TRBD2. CDR1 is PRHDT, CDR2 FYEKMQ, per germline (reference sequence). V was pared by 4 bases and J by 1 base, with 10 bases of the junction left unmatched. This CDR3 region has 18 residues. The CDR3 loop is CASSSTSGRSRRSYEQYF. CDR3 bases: TGTGCCAGCAGCTCGACTAGCGGGAGGTCTCGTCGATCCTACGAGCAGTACTTC. Full variable domain (outside the CDR3, taken from reference TRBV13 and TRBJ2-7): AAGVIQSPRHLIKEKRETATLKCYPIPRHDTVYWYQQGPGQDPQFLISFYEKMQSDKGSIPDRFSAQQFSDYHSELNMSSLELGDSALYFCASSSTSGRSRRSYEQYFGPGTRLTVT.

There are many counts of this clonotype. The J gene is TRBJ1-5, the V gene TRBV6-5; D might be TRBD1 (6 bases). The CDR3 spans 17 residues. CDR1 MNHEY and CDR2 SVGAGI come from the germline V gene. V lost 2 bases and J lost 2, with 16 bases in between. Written as DNA, the CDR3 is TGTGCCAGCAGTTACGGGGTCTTCAGGGGTGGCAATCAGCCCCAGCATTTT. Protein: CASSYGVFRGGNQPQHF.

This clonotype was recorded many times. The V and J genes are TRBV30 and TRBJ1-1, with 9 nucleotides matching TRBD1. The CDR3 is 13 amino acids. Germline CDR1 is GTSNPN and CDR2 is SVGIG (reference sequence). Trimming removed 7 bases from V and 1 base from J; junction bases left unmatched: 4. As DNA, the CDR3 is TGTGCCTCCACGGACAGGGGGAACACTGAAGCTTTCTTT. The encoded protein is CASTDRGNTEAFF.

This clonotype was counted at least ten times. This chain links TRBV7-3 with TRBJ2-1, with D uncertain. V lost 2 bases to trimming and J lost 9 bases, with 14 bases between them. The CDR3 has 14 amino acids. Germline V CDR1 and CDR2: SGHTA, FQGTGA. DNA of the CDR3: TGTGCCAGCAGCTTAGTAGGACCGGATACTGAGCAGTTCTTC. This encodes CASSLVGPDTEQFF.

A remark on this clonotype: A much larger clone lies one base from this, so it may be a read error. The chain couples TRBV20-1 to TRBJ2-4; 7 bases are a match to TRBD2. J gave up 13 bases and V 1 base, and 19 bases lay outside the gene matches. The CDR3 runs 16 residues. The germline V gene has CDR1 DFQATT and CDR2 SNEGSKA (reference sequence). In DNA form, the CDR3 reads TGCAGTGCTAGAGGACCGGGACTACCTGATTCTAATGAGCAGTACTTC. Protein sequence: CSARGPGLPDSNEQYF.

This clonotype was found a few times. The genes are TRBV7-2 and TRBJ1-1, with 7 bases fitting TRBD1. V gave up 5 bases and J gave up 4 bases; unmatched junction bases: 10. This CDR3 region has 15 residues. Germline loops: CDR1 SGHTA, CDR2 FQGNSA. CDR3 loop: CASSGDSSMITEAFF. The CDR3 DNA reads TGTGCCAGCAGCGGGGACAGTTCCATGATCACTGAAGCTTTCTTT. The full variable domain, in which reference TRBV7-2 and TRBJ1-1 provide the parts outside the CDR3, is GAGVSQSPSNKVTEKGKDVELRCDPISGHTALYWYRQSLGQGLEFLIYFQGNSAPDKSGLPSDRFSAERTGGSVSTLTIQRTQQEDSAVYLCASSGDSSMITEAFFGQGTRLTVV.

The chain has TRBV7-2 and TRBJ1-1; TRBD1 agrees at 8 bases. Germline V gene lookup returns CDR1 SGHTA and CDR2 FQGNSA. After removal of 5 bases from V and 8 bases from J, the junction contained 16 bases not matched to a gene. The CDR3 loop spans 16 amino acids. For the CDR3, the DNA is TGTGCCAGCAGCGACGGGGCCGGACAGGGCTTCGGAGAAGCTTTCTTT. Translated, it gives CASSDGAGQGFGEAFF.

J is TRBJ2-1 and V is TRBV6-1; TRBD1 is a possible D gene (6 bases). Germline V gene data show CDR1 as MNHNS and CDR2 as SASEGT. This CDR3 comprises 15 residues. Trimming removed 5 bases at V and 5 bases at J, with 16 bases between. The CDR3 loop reads CASSPRSTGHNEQFF. CDR3 sequence (DNA): TGTGCCAGCAGTCCCCGTTCGACAGGTCACAATGAGCAGTTCTTC.

This chain connects TRBV19 to TRBJ2-1; TRBD2 matches 10 bases. V was pared by 4 bases and J by 3 bases, with 12 bases of the junction left unmatched. The CDR3 extends over 18 amino acids. In germline, CDR1 is LNHDA, CDR2 SQIVND (reference sequence). In nucleotides, the CDR3 is TGTGCCAGTAGTACTGGGGCTAGCGGGAGAGGGATCTACAATGAGCAGTTCTTC. This codes for CASSTGASGRGIYNEQFF. The variable domain in full, with the rest retrieved from reference TRBV19 and TRBJ2-1, is DGGITQSPKYLFRKEGQNVTLSCEQNLNHDAMYWYRQDPGQGLRLIYYSQIVNDFQKGDIAEGYSVSREKKESFPLTVTSAQKNPTAFYLCASSTGASGRGIYNEQFFGPGTRLTVL.

This clonotype came up many times. The J gene is TRBJ1-2, the V gene TRBV11-2; no firm D call. In germline, CDR1 is SGHAT, CDR2 FQNNGV. V shed 5 bases and J shed 5 bases, with 6 bases lying between them. CDR3 size: 11 residues. The CDR3 bases are TGTGCCAGCAGCCCCCATTATGGCTACACCTTC. This sequence encodes CASSPHYGYTF.

The chain is built from TRBV2 and TRBJ2-7; D uncertain. CDR1 SNHLY and CDR2 FYNNEI come from the germline V gene. V lost 7 bases and J lost 2, with 9 bases in between. The CDR3 sequence is 12 residues long. DNA of the CDR3: TGTGCCAGCACCCGTAGTACCTACGAGCAGTACTTC. Protein: CASTRSTYEQYF.

V usage is TRBV2 and J usage is TRBJ2-3; 7 bases align to TRBD2. The CDR3 is made up of 15 amino acids. Germline V CDR1 and CDR2: SNHLY, FYNNEI. Germline trimming cut 4 bases from V and 4 bases from J; bases unmatched to any gene: 8. The CDR3 here is CASSVPGLSPDTQYF. CDR3 coding DNA: TGTGCCAGCAGTGTGCCGGGACTATCCCCAGATACGCAGTATTTT.

This clonotype has ten or more counts. The DNA of the CDR3 is TGTGCCAGCTGGATTTCGGGGGAGACCCAGTACTTC. Its protein is CASWISGETQYF. The rearrangement uses TRBV2 and TRBJ2-5, with D tentatively TRBD2 (5 bases). The germline CDR1 and CDR2 sequences are SNHLY and FYNNEI. V was cut by 8 bases and J by 5 bases, with 12 bases left in between. The CDR3 spans 12 residues.

This clonotype was observed many times. The V and J genes are TRBV18 and TRBJ1-1; no clear D. The CDR3 is 13 amino acids. The V gene lost 5 bases and the J gene lost 4 bases, with 11 bases spanning the gap. From germline, CDR1 is KGHSH and CDR2 LQKENI. The CDR3 region has the DNA TGTGCCAGCTCAGCAGGAAGTGGCACTGAAGCTTTCTTT. This encodes CASSAGSGTEAFF.

This clonotype came up a few times. This sequence may be a read error, since a much larger clone differs from it by one base. The chain is built from TRBV20-1 and TRBJ2-7; TRBD2 agrees at 9 bases. The V and J ends lost 1 base and 5 bases, in that order; junction bases with no gene match: 15. The CDR3 runs to 17 residues. Germline-derived CDR1 and CDR2 are DFQATT and SNEGSKA (reference sequence). This CDR3 reads CSARGPAGGGGRHEQYF. DNA of the CDR3: TGCAGTGCTAGAGGTCCGGCGGGAGGGGGCGGACGCCACGAGCAGTACTTC.

The V gene is TRBV7-9, the J gene TRBJ2-1; D may match TRBD1 or TRBD2 (6 bases each). Trimming stripped 8 bases from V and 2 bases from J, with 19 bases between. CDR3 length equals 16 residues. CDR1 and CDR2 (germline): SEHNR, FQNEAQ (reference sequence). As DNA, the CDR3 is TGTGCCAGCCCCCCCCCCCCCGGGGGCACCTACAATGAGCAGTTCTTC. Its protein is CASPPPPGGTYNEQFF.